Each of the 27 T cell receptor beta chains below was sequenced from the same sample in a study of blood T cells in healthy people across ages. Primers used in a second PCR of about 6 to 12 cycles were a sample-barcoded 5' primer and a J-beta primer mix. TCRdb passed the 5' RACE reads through MiXCR, listing each CDR3 protein once. This table holds roughly 1,500,000 distinct CDR3 sequences, 40% to 50% found once. Source material: blood. These receptors all come from a woman between 18 and 30 years old in good health.

This clonotype was detected only a few times. The chain has TRBV2 and TRBJ1-2; TRBD1 aligns across 8 bases. CDR1 and CDR2 (germline): SNHLY, FYNNEI. The trim removed 6 bases at V and 7 bases at J, leaving 7 bases unmatched. The CDR3 runs 13 residues. CDR3 bases: TGTGCCAGCAGACCGACAGGGGACCCTGGCTACACCTTC. This sequence encodes CASRPTGDPGYTF.

The chain joins TRBV7-9 to TRBJ2-5; 9 bases are a match to TRBD1. The CDR3 has 16 residues. Trimming cost V 4 bases and J 11 bases; bases outside gene matches: 17. The V gene's germline CDR1 is SEHNR and CDR2 FQNEAQ (reference sequence). The CDR3 bases are TGTGCCAGCAGCTCAACCGGGACAGGGACCCACAATGAGCAGTACTTC. Amino acids: CASSSTGTGTHNEQYF. The variable domain in full, completed from reference TRBV7-9 and TRBJ2-5, reads DTGVSQNPRHKITKRGQNVTFRCDPISEHNRLYWYRQTLGQGPEFLTYFQNEAQLEKSRLLSDRFSAERPKGSFSTLEIQRTEQGDSAMYLCASSSTGTGTHNEQYFGPGTRLLVL.

This rearrangement joins TRBV12-5 to TRBJ1-5; 9 nucleotides match TRBD1. The germline gives CDR1 LGHNT, CDR2 FRNRAP. The CDR3 length is 17 residues. Germline trimming cut 1 base from V and 3 bases from J; bases unmatched to any gene: 7. CDR3 sequence (DNA): TGTGCTAGTGGTTTGGCCACCAGGACAGGGGCCAATCAGCCCCAGCATTTT. Its protein product is CASGLATRTGANQPQHF.

The CDR3 DNA follows: TGCAGTGCTAGAGAGGCGGGTAAGCGGAACACTGAAGCTTTCTTT. Encoded protein: CSAREAGKRNTEAFF. This chain joins TRBV20-1 and TRBJ1-1; D gene ambiguous. This CDR3 has 15 amino acids. Looked up from germline, CDR1 is DFQATT and CDR2 is SNEGSKA (reference sequence). Trimming removed 0 bases from V and 1 base from J, with 12 bases in between.

The chain carries TRBV28 and TRBJ2-7; D gene ambiguous. Germline V gene sequence: CDR1 MDHEN, CDR2 SYDVKM. The V end lost 2 bases, the J end lost 0 bases, and 14 bases lay between the germline ends. CDR3 length: 16 amino acids. The CDR3 sequence: CASSLERSLSSYEQYF. The CDR3 nucleotides are TGTGCCAGCAGTTTAGAAAGATCTCTCAGCTCCTACGAGCAGTACTTC. Full variable domain (outside the CDR3, taken from reference TRBV28 and TRBJ2-7): DVKVTQSSRYLVKRTGEKVFLECVQDMDHENMFWYRQDPGLGLRLIYFSYDVKMKEKGDIPEGYSVSREKKERFSLILESASTNQTSMYLCASSLERSLSSYEQYFGPGTRLTVT.

This clonotype was recorded a few times. The genes are TRBV5-1 and TRBJ1-1; D not certain. V gave up 1 base and J gave up 1 base, with 14 bases separating them. The CDR3 covers 16 residues. Germline values: CDR1 SGHRS, CDR2 YFSETQ. This CDR3 reads CASSLRPAAGNTEAFF. The DNA of the CDR3 is TGCGCCAGCAGCTTGAGACCCGCCGCGGGGAACACTGAAGCTTTCTTT.

The J gene is TRBJ2-3, the V gene TRBV29-1, with TRBD2 as a possible D gene (6 bases). V was clipped by 0 bases and J by 6 bases, with 16 bases between them. The CDR3 contains 15 residues. Germline lookup yields CDR1 SQVTM and CDR2 ANQGSEA. The CDR3: CSVEEWGEYGDTQYF. CDR3 nucleotide sequence: TGCAGCGTTGAAGAATGGGGGGAATATGGGGATACGCAGTATTTT.

The genes are TRBV10-1 and TRBJ2-7; D is uncertain. CDR1 is WNHNN, CDR2 SYGVQD, per germline (reference sequence). The V gene lost 5 bases and the J gene lost 7 bases, with 15 bases spanning the gap. This CDR3 comprises 13 residues. CDR3 sequence (DNA): TGCGCCAGCAGTAAGGGTTTGACACAGGAGCAGTACTTC. Residues: CASSKGLTQEQYF.

The V call is TRBV9, the J call TRBJ2-1, with TRBD2 identical over 8 bases. Germline V gene data show CDR1 as SGDLS and CDR2 as YYNGEE. V lost 0 bases to trimming and J lost 9 bases; unmatched junction nucleotides: 8. CDR3 length: 15 residues. CDR3 nucleotide sequence: TGTGCCAGCAGCGTAGAGGGACTAGGGTACGGTGAGCAGTTCTTC. This gives the protein CASSVEGLGYGEQFF.

The chain joins TRBV7-2 to TRBJ2-5; 7 bases line up with TRBD2. Germline CDR1 and CDR2: SGHTA and FQGNSA. This CDR3 spans 16 amino acids. With V trimmed by 4 bases and J by 5 bases, 13 bases remained unmatched. As DNA, the CDR3 is TGTGCCAGCAGCTGGGAGGGTGGGAGTGCCCCGGAGACCCAGTACTTC. It encodes CASSWEGGSAPETQYF.

This clonotype was detected only a few times. The chain employs TRBV27 and TRBJ2-5; 12 bases line up with TRBD2. The ends lost 0 bases at V and 5 bases at J; junction bases unmatched: 1. The germline V gene encodes CDR1 MNHEY and CDR2 SMNVEV (reference sequence). The CDR3 totals 15 residues. The CDR3 DNA sequence: TGTGCCAGCAGTTTATCGACTAGCGGGGGTGAGACCCAGTACTTC. It translates to CASSLSTSGGETQYF.

The CDR3 DNA sequence: TGCAGTGCTAGAGGGCCATTGGGGGATGAAAAACTGTTTTTT. Its protein is CSARGPLGDEKLFF. The chain employs TRBV20-1 and TRBJ1-4; possible D gene TRBD1, 5 bases. The CDR3 totals 14 residues. Germline-derived CDR1 and CDR2 are DFQATT and SNEGSKA (reference sequence). The V end lost 1 base, the J end lost 6 bases, and 12 bases lay between the germline ends.

This clonotype appeared a few times. The chain has TRBV25-1 and TRBJ2-5, with D tentatively TRBD1 (5 bases). Trimming removed 1 base from V and 4 bases from J, with 16 bases in between. The germline V gene encodes CDR1 MGHDK and CDR2 SYGVNS. This CDR3 contains 16 residues. In nucleotides, the CDR3 is TGTGCCAGCAGTGAATCATTCAGCCGTGGGGCAGAGACCCAGTACTTC. Translation: CASSESFSRGAETQYF.

This rearrangement joins TRBV6-6 to TRBJ2-1, with TRBD2 matching 8 bases. Germline CDR1 is MNHNY and CDR2 is SVGAGI (reference sequence). CDR3 length: 15 amino acids. Trimming cost V 1 base and J 7 bases; bases outside gene matches: 6. The CDR3 protein is CASSYLTSVPNEQFF. The CDR3 nucleotides read TGTGCCAGCAGTTACTTGACTAGCGTACCGAATGAGCAGTTCTTC.

The rearrangement joins TRBV10-3 to TRBJ1-2; tentative D call: TRBD1 (6 bases). Looked up from germline, CDR1 is ENHRY and CDR2 is SYGVKD. V was clipped by 6 bases and J by 10 bases, with 18 bases between them. The CDR3 runs to 13 residues. The CDR3 sequence: CAIRFTGSRDYTF. The CDR3 nucleotides are TGTGCCATCAGGTTCACAGGGTCCCGAGACTACACCTTC.

The CDR3 protein is CASSPDPVYGYTF. CDR3 sequence (DNA): TGTGCCAGCAGCCCTGACCCCGTCTATGGCTACACCTTC. The chain employs TRBV7-9 and TRBJ1-2; unclear D gene. CDR1 is SEHNR and CDR2 is FQNEAQ in the germline V gene (reference sequence). The germline V and J ends were trimmed by 5 bases and 4 bases, with 11 bases remaining between them. CDR3 length: 13 amino acids.

Notes on this clonotype: One end of the junction fails to match germline, which may point to a read error. V is TRBV7-2 and J is TRBJ2-1, with 7 bases fitting TRBD2. The CDR3 sequence is 13 residues long. Germline V gene data show CDR1 as SGHTA and CDR2 as FQGNSA. CDR3 loop: CASSPGLHKEQFF. For the CDR3, the DNA is TGTGCCAGCAGCCCGGGACTACACAAGGAGCAGTTCTTC.

In this sample, this clonotype turned up a few times. This chain connects TRBV21-1 to TRBJ1-4. TRBV21-1 is a documented pseudogene. The CDR3 spans 14 residues. The CDR3 nucleotides are TGTGCCAGCAGCAAATGGGCAACTAATGAAAAACTGTTTTTT. This encodes CASSKWATNEKLFF.

Only a few counts were recorded for this clonotype. The chain carries TRBV11-2 and TRBJ2-5; D call uncertain. Per germline, CDR1 SGHAT and CDR2 FQNNGV. V gave up 1 base and J gave up 2 bases, with 11 bases separating them. The CDR3 spans 15 residues. The DNA for the CDR3 is TGTGCCAGCAGCTTAGTCTGGGCGCCACAAGAGACCCAGTACTTC. Protein product: CASSLVWAPQETQYF.

This clonotype was seen only a few times. The chain has TRBV10-3 and TRBJ2-7; D is ambiguous. The CDR3 totals 13 residues. Germline lookup yields CDR1 ENHRY and CDR2 SYGVKD. Deletions cut 3 bases from V and 6 bases from J, with 12 bases between. The CDR3 DNA is TGTGCCATCAGTGATCTCCCTTGGCCCGAGCAGTACTTC. As protein: CAISDLPWPEQYF.

The V call is TRBV20-1, the J call TRBJ2-7, with D perhaps TRBD1 (5 bases). The CDR3 loop spans 13 amino acids. The germline CDR1 and CDR2 sequences are DFQATT and SNEGSKA (reference sequence). The V end was cut by 0 bases, the J end by 2 bases, with 8 bases between. The CDR3 loop reads CSARDRVPYEQYF. The CDR3 DNA reads as TGCAGTGCTAGAGACAGGGTTCCCTACGAGCAGTACTTC.

J is TRBJ2-5 and V is TRBV7-2; D remains ambiguous. Germline loops: CDR1 SGHTA, CDR2 FQGNSA. The V gene lost 3 bases and the J gene lost 5 bases, with 22 bases spanning the gap. The CDR3 consists of 17 residues. CDR3 amino acids: CASSLAPGQFVWETQYF. The DNA for the CDR3 is TGTGCCAGCAGCTTGGCGCCTGGCCAGTTCGTATGGGAGACCCAGTACTTC.

The rearrangement links TRBV10-3 to TRBJ1-1; possibly TRBD1 for D (5 bases). Germline V CDR1 and CDR2: ENHRY, SYGVKD. CDR3 length: 15 amino acids. The V end was cut by 4 bases, the J end by 5 bases, with 17 bases between. This CDR3 reads CAISGGGGEKTEAFF. The CDR3 region has the DNA TGTGCCATCAGTGGGGGCGGAGGGGAAAAAACTGAAGCTTTCTTT.

This clonotype has more than one count but fewer than ten. The V gene is TRBV4-2, the J gene TRBJ2-1, with D perhaps TRBD1 (5 bases). Deletions cut 1 base from V and 6 bases from J, with 7 bases between. Germline assignment: CDR1 LGHNA and CDR2 YNFKEQ. The length of the CDR3 is 13 residues. The CDR3 loop is CASSQGGPNEQFF. The CDR3 coding sequence is TGTGCCAGCAGCCAAGGGGGCCCCAATGAGCAGTTCTTC.

The rearrangement uses TRBV11-2 and TRBJ2-7; D remains ambiguous. The CDR3 runs to 11 residues. With 7 bases removed from V and 6 bases from J, the gap between germline ends came to 10 bases. CDR1 is SGHAT and CDR2 is FQNNGV in the germline V gene. The CDR3 sequence: CASTRALEQYF. As DNA, the CDR3 is TGTGCCAGCACCCGAGCTCTCGAGCAGTACTTC.

This clonotype appeared a single time. This chain connects TRBV6-1 to TRBJ1-4; 10 bases line up with TRBD1. Germline loops: CDR1 MNHNS, CDR2 SASEGT. Trimming cost V 2 bases and J 4 bases; bases outside gene matches: 4. The CDR3 runs to 16 residues. CDR3: CASSELGTGVNEKLFF. Written as DNA, the CDR3 is TGTGCCAGCAGTGAACTCGGGACAGGGGTTAATGAAAAACTGTTTTTT.

This clonotype appeared a few times. The chain employs TRBV29-1 and TRBJ1-5; no clear D gene. CDR3 length: 14 residues. The germline gives CDR1 SQVTM, CDR2 ANQGSEA. Trimming shortened V by 2 bases and J by 4 bases, and 12 bases separated the two germline ends. In DNA, the CDR3 is TGCAGCGTTGAACTCGCGTCGGGAAATCAGCCCCAGCATTTT. This sequence encodes CSVELASGNQPQHF.